This T cell receptor (beta chain) emerged from a study of cytomegalovirus exposure and HLA in healthy donors (TCRdb year 2017). Some background on the complete study: An earlier analysis of approximately 640 of the donors reported 250 to 300 Gb of sequence data and 100 million to 130 million unique TCR beta sequences from approximately 180 million T cells. Four or five DR-DQ haplotypes were treated as single units for association and clustering because of strong linkage in the cohort. In a later analysis, previously published TCR beta repertoires from 500 to 750 donors were re-analyzed and high-resolution HLA genotyping was added so that TCR occurrence patterns could be studied. The number of typed donors differed by locus: 629-630 for A, B, C, DRB1 and DQB1; 500 to 550 for DQA1; fewer than 610 for DPA1; and around 470 for DPB1. A later genetic analysis used genome-wide SNP genotypes for about three fifths of the roughly 700 donors, treating that subset as a discovery cohort. Both class I and class II loci were covered by HLA typing, at four-digit resolution. All discovery cohort repertoires had been generated using a single sequencing platform. To predict cytomegalovirus infection status, the study combined high-throughput TCR immunosequencing, statistical association of individual TCRs with disease status, and machine learning. The study was designed to test whether signatures of past pathogen exposure could be identified by cataloging public T cell receptors. Of the 300 to 500 genotyped donors, 81% were placed in the genetic ancestry cluster associated with self-reported Caucasian donors. Among about 360 genotyped donors of the cohort, an average of 235,054 unique TCR beta nucleotide sequences were sequenced per donor, roughly 20% of them non-productive. Rather than using new phenotypic data, the later analysis identified candidate immune exposures from TCR beta sequences and from how often those sequences occurred across donors. Donor age, sex, ethnicity and CMV serostatus were compiled alongside the repertoire data. Roughly 300 gigabases of sequencing data and approximately 84 million unique TCR sequences were included in an early release covering 500 to 750 HLA-typed donors. In an earlier analysis of 500 to 650 of the donors, high-throughput TCR beta sequencing was used to judge whether each TCR beta V gene segment behaved as functional or pseudogenic. The T cell repertoires of around 670 subjects were profiled by immunosequencing and related to cytomegalovirus serostatus. Besides the first cohort of 666 subjects, a separate validation cohort made up of about 120 different subjects was used. The paper's findings and limits, for the study overall: Most TCR sequences were seen in very few donors, while some public TCRs were found in many individuals. The authors suggested that the approach could potentially be extended to other disease states and immunological phenotypes. Roughly uniform sequencing depth across donors was assumed in presence/absence analyses, although this assumption may not hold. Compared with the 666-donor mean, donors in an Asian-associated ancestry cluster had fewer N-insertions in productive TCRs, according to a later genetic analysis. Immune exposure information for the cohort was limited to CMV serostatus. Because counts were too low, about 15 rarely observed V segments, including chromosome 9 orphons, were left out of the earlier analysis of a few hundred of the donors. In a later analysis, TCR association rates were found to vary across HLA loci, with the most associated TCRs seen for DRB1 alleles and the fewest for HLA-C alleles. A later analysis found that most CMV-associated TCR beta chains appeared HLA-restricted, with HLA associations seemingly driven largely by CMV exposure. When HLA alleles, especially DR and DQ, strongly co-occurred, attributing TCR associations to individual alleles was difficult. A total of 150 to 200 TCR beta chains were listed by the study as associated with cytomegalovirus. A further reported finding was that TCR beta sequences accurately predicted the HLA-A and HLA-B alleles for most subjects in the first cohort. Because HLA typing was unavailable for some donors at each locus, only the typed subset was used in association tests. The 87-base-pair reads could not distinguish some IMGT-functional V segments, including TRBV6-2 and TRBV6-3, so those segments were excluded. An association between a missense DCLRE1C variant and V-gene and J-gene trimming of TCR beta chains was found in a later genetic analysis and replicated in an independent cohort. At a false discovery rate of 0.05, a later analysis linked 16,951 TCR beta sequences to specific HLA alleles. An earlier analysis of 587 of the donors showed that most TCR beta V segments appeared in productive rearrangements either about 87% or about 30% of the time, which broadly matched IMGT annotations. Three of the identified cytomegalovirus-associated TCR beta chains were confirmed in vitro to be specific for cytomegalovirus antigens. A later analysis reported that several top co-occurrence clusters appeared linked to parvovirus B19, influenza, CMV and Epstein-Barr virus. A cluster of highly shared sequence variants was judged likely to represent a technical artifact of the sequencing pipeline. Compared with equally common non-associated chains, HLA-associated TCR beta chains in a later analysis were more clonally expanded and had lower generation probabilities. Cytomegalovirus status was reported to be diagnosed by the classifier with high specificity and sensitivity in both the original and validation cohorts. Linkage disequilibrium might explain the correlated functional status among segregating V segments, but an unknown experimental factor could not be excluded. In this cohort, only TCR beta chains were sequenced, and detectable features were limited by the absence of alpha or paired-chain data.

Receptors were amplified or captured by the immunoSEQ multiplex PCR assay. For the multiplex PCR, a mixture combining 60 forward primers for TCR Vbeta segments and 13 reverse primers for TCR Jbeta segments was used. A multiplex PCR assay on genomic DNA amplified the CDR3 region of rearranged TCR beta genes. The Illumina HiSeq System was used to sequence the amplified TCR beta libraries as 87-base-pair reads. Processing in the source paper ran as follows. A later analysis counted about 80 million unique TCR beta chains across the 550 to 750 repertoires, and 9.5 million to 11 million of these chains were shared by at least two donors. Raw reads were error-corrected and collapsed into unique sequences by a nearest-neighbor algorithm in which closely related sequences were merged to remove PCR and sequencing errors. To assign V, D and J gene segments, CDR3 sequences were aligned to IMGT reference sequences. Each retained sequence needed at least a six-nucleotide match to both a V gene segment and a J gene segment. A rearrangement counted as productive if the CDR3 had no stop codons and remained in frame with V and J, and every other rearrangement counted as non-productive. Following IMGT convention, CDR3 was defined as the stretch from the second conserved V-encoded cysteine to the conserved J-encoded phenylalanine. In an earlier analysis of 500 to 650 of the donors, sequences lacking an unambiguous match to a single V gene segment were excluded. An earlier analysis of a few hundred of the donors called V segments functional above 56.7% productive rearrangements and segregating when the between-donor standard deviation exceeded 5%. A statistical classification framework was developed to diagnose cytomegalovirus status using the catalog of TCR beta chain sequences. V and J gene assignment, in a later analysis, came from comparing TCR nucleotide sequences with IMGT/GENE-DB human TR gene sequences. In a later analysis, CDR3 sequences and most-parsimonious VDJ recombination scenarios were assigned using the TCRdist pipeline. A later analysis defined each TCR beta chain by its CDR3 amino acid sequence plus V-gene family, and excluded reads lacking a unique V-gene family. To address suspected cross-contamination and a sequencing artifact, a later analysis removed roughly 580 highly shared, low-generation-probability nucleotide sequences. A later analysis calculated a clonal expansion index for each public chain from normalized within-repertoire ranks of inferred template counts. In a later analysis, generation probabilities were computed using a VDJ recombination model fitted to out-of-frame rearrangements, and the results were checked against IGoR. A later analysis scored TCR-TCR, TCR-HLA and TCR-CMV co-occurrence with hypergeometric tests, applying a repertoire-size bias correction to TCR pairs. A later analysis estimated false discovery rates by permuting HLA or CMV assignments 20 times. In a later analysis, co-occurring TCRs were grouped using DBSCAN, and TCRdist sequence similarity was added for clustering within HLA-allele-positive subsets. Co-occurrence clustering excluded repertoires with fewer than 30,000 or more than 120,000 public chains, plus five with anomalous nucleotide sharing. TCRdb limited this immuneACCESS table to in-frame rearrangements with V and J called. A share of clones is missing; checked studies link under half to unresolved V genes, and the rest is unexplained. For V, J and clone size, that table is used; D and trimming come from the DNA. The sample table lists about 150,000 clones, approximately 85% of them with a count of one. 6.3% of the sample comes from the top ten.

The cohort consisted of 600 to 750 healthy bone marrow donors. At the time of sampling, all cohort members were nominally healthy, though unrecorded immune exposures were likely present. The donor tested CMV seropositive, placing the donor among the 250 to 350 seropositive members of the cohort. A peripheral blood sample was collected from each donor, and TCR beta sequencing was performed on peripheral blood mononuclear cells. Genomic DNA was extracted from the blood cell samples with the Qiagen DNeasy Blood Extraction Kit. CDR1 and CDR2 are drawn from the germline V gene: SGHVS, FQNEAQ. The CDR3 measures 17 amino acids from cysteine to phenylalanine. The entry retains the CDR3 DNA only, 51 bases that are in frame from base 1. For this chain, trimming is 0 bases at the V end and 2 bases at the J end, and the number of junction bases without a gene match is 7. A word on this clone: What this receptor recognizes is not known. The sample holds no much larger clone one base away, and base qualities are not on file.

The sample taken for sequencing was PBMCs. Rearrangement joined TRBV7-8 to TRBJ2-3; a stretch of 8 junction bases matches TRBD2. The clonotype originates from a man aged 50 or older in good health and CMV-seropositive. The bases read TGTGCCAGCAGCTTAGCGTTAGCTAGCGGGCACACAGATACGCAGTATTTT. Translated, this is CASSLALASGHTDTQYF.